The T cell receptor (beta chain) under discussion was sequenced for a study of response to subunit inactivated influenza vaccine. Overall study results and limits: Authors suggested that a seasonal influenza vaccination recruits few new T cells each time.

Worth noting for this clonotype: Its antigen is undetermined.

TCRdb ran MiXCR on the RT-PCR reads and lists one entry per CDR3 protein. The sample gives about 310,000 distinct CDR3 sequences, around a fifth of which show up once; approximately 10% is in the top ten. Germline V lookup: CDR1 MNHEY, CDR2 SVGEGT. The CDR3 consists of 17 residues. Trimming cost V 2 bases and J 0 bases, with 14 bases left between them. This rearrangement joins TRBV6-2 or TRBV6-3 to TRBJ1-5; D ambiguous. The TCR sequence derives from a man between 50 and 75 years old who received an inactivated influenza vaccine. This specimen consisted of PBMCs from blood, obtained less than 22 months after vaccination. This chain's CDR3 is CASSYAFARSSNQPQHF. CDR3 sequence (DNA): TGTGCCAGCAGTTACGCATTCGCCAGGAGTAGCAATCAGCCCCAGCATTTT.